A selection of T cell receptor beta chains follows, all from one sample in a study of T cell changes during pregnancy in multiple sclerosis. The protocol was immunoSEQ multiplex PCR, while the TCRdb copy is restricted to in-frame clones and leaves out a portion. Among roughly 42,000 clones listed, around 90% were seen once. The sample in question was CD4+ T cells from peripheral blood mononuclear cells, obtained in the second trimester of pregnancy. The receptor source for this set is a female donor in good health, enrolled as a control in a pregnancy study. Each CDR3 is given with its conserved first and last residue. A D gene is named only where the DNA matches it firmly. For some rows the clone size is stated as once, few or many, or as a class when expanded; others skip it.

clone size	V gene	J gene	D gene	CDR3 length	CDR3 protein	CDR3 DNA
.	TRBV5-1	TRBJ1-1	.	11	CASSFGTEAFF	TGCGCCAGCAGCTTCGGTACCGAAGCTTTCTTT
.	TRBV7-6	TRBJ2-1	TRBD2	15	CASSPGTRNYNEQFF	TGTGCCAGCAGCCCGGGGACTAGAAACTACAATGAGCAGTTCTTC
few	TRBV7-2	TRBJ2-1	TRBD2	16	CASVYHPSGSYIEQFF	TGTGCCAGCGTATATCACCCTAGCGGGAGTTATATTGAGCAGTTCTTC
.	TRBV6-5	TRBJ1-2	TRBD1	15	CASSTRGGTVYGYTF	TGTGCCAGCAGTACCCGCGGCGGGACAGTCTATGGCTACACCTTC
once	TRBV27	TRBJ2-1	.	15	CASSLSHGSGNEQFF	TGTGCCAGCAGCCTTAGTCACGGCAGCGGCAATGAGCAGTTCTTC
.	TRBV28	TRBJ2-7	.	13	CASSLEPGYEQYF	TGTGCCAGCAGTTTAGAACCAGGCTACGAGCAGTACTTC
.	TRBV12-2	TRBJ2-2	.	17	CASRLVPRVLRHGELFF	TGTGCAAGTCGCTTAGTTCCGAGGGTCTTAAGACACGGGGAGCTGTTTTTT
.	TRBV10-3	TRBJ2-3	TRBD2	15	CAISESGGSTNTQYF	TGTGCCATCAGTGAGTCCGGGGGGTCCACAAATACGCAGTATTTT
.	TRBV6-1	TRBJ1-5	.	13	CASSGEYNQPQHF	TGTGCATCCTCGGGAGAGTACAATCAGCCCCAGCATTTT
.	TRBV19	TRBJ2-1	TRBD2	15	CASSIGGTTHNEQFF	TGTGCCAGTAGTATCGGGGGGACTACCCACAATGAGCAGTTCTTC
once	TRBV10-3	TRBJ2-5	TRBD2	13	CAMSAGGKETQYF	TGTGCCATGTCAGCGGGGGGGAAAGAGACCCAGTACTTC
.	TRBV7-3	TRBJ2-5	.	13	CASSTSRGETQYF	TGTGCCAGCAGCACCAGTCGGGGGGAGACCCAGTACTTC
.	TRBV7-8	TRBJ2-2	.	11	CASTPLGELFF	TGTGCCAGCACCCCTCTGGGGGAGCTGTTTTTT
.	TRBV6-5	TRBJ1-4	.	15	CASSYSGQGNEKLFF	TGTGCCAGCAGTTACTCGGGGCAGGGGAATGAAAAGCTGTTTTTT
.	TRBV27	TRBJ1-2	TRBD1	11	CASVGGQGYTF	TGTGCCAGCGTAGGGGGCCAGGGCTACACCTTC
once	TRBV16	TRBJ1-2	.	15	CASSQSGPGDGGYTF	TGTGCCAGCAGCCAATCAGGTCCAGGGGATGGTGGCTACACCTTC
once	TRBV2	TRBJ2-7	.	14	CASSPSVVIYEQYF	TGTGCCAGCAGCCCCTCGGTGGTAATATACGAGCAGTACTTC
.	TRBV30	TRBJ1-2	.	13	CAWTLGTNYGYTF	TGTGCCTGGACCCTAGGAACGAACTATGGCTACACCTTC
.	TRBV7-9	TRBJ2-1	TRBD1	15	CASTPPGTAYNEQFF	TGTGCCAGCACCCCCCCCGGGACAGCCTACAATGAGCAGTTCTTC
once	TRBV5-1	TRBJ2-3	TRBD2	16	CASSSISGGDSDTQYF	TGCGCCAGCAGCTCAATTAGCGGGGGGGACTCTGATACGCAGTATTTT
.	TRBV18	TRBJ2-2	TRBD1	15	CASSPGQGNTGELFF	TGTGCCAGCTCACCCGGACAGGGGAACACCGGGGAGCTGTTTTTT
.	TRBV2	TRBJ1-6	TRBD1	15	CASTTQGALNSPLHF	TGTGCCAGCACAACCCAGGGGGCCCTCAATTCACCCCTCCACTTT
few	TRBV2	TRBJ1-6	.	13	CASSTREGSPLHF	TGTGCCAGCAGCACGAGGGAGGGATCACCCCTCCACTTT
few	TRBV6-1	TRBJ2-1	.	13	CASSDSSYNEQFF	TGTGCCAGCAGTGACAGCTCCTACAATGAGCAGTTCTTC
.	TRBV2	TRBJ1-2	TRBD1	14	CASRNGQGVYGYTF	TGTGCCAGCAGGAACGGACAGGGGGTCTATGGCTACACCTTC
.	TRBV27	TRBJ2-2	TRBD2	16	CASSFWLAGVTGELFF	TGTGCCAGCAGTTTCTGGCTAGCGGGAGTAACCGGGGAGCTGTTTTTT
.	TRBV19	TRBJ2-3	TRBD2	16	CASSIIAAGGEDTQYF	TGTGCCAGTAGTATCATTGCGGCGGGGGGGGAAGATACGCAGTATTTT
.	TRBV19	TRBJ2-1	TRBD2	16	CASSIPKAGVRNEQFF	TGTGCCAGTAGTATTCCCAAAGCGGGAGTCAGGAATGAGCAGTTCTTC
once	TRBV19	TRBJ1-1	.	13	CASSLQGIAEAFF	TGTGCCAGTAGTCTCCAGGGGATTGCTGAAGCTTTCTTT
.	TRBV9	TRBJ2-1	.	12	CASSVRGESPFF	TGTGCCAGCAGCGTCAGGGGGGAGAGTCCCTTCTTC
.	TRBV6-6	TRBJ2-7	.	12	CASSRDSYEQYF	TGTGCCAGCAGCAGGGATTCCTACGAGCAGTACTTC
.	TRBV30	TRBJ1-1	.	12	CAWSTLGRAAFF	TGTGCCTGGAGTACCCTAGGCAGGGCCGCTTTCTTT
.	TRBV29-1	TRBJ2-7	TRBD1	13	CSVGPGQLYEQYF	TGCAGCGTTGGACCGGGACAGCTATACGAGCAGTACTTC
.	TRBV6-1	TRBJ2-1	TRBD2	16	CASSEAGLAGGYEQFF	TGTGCCAGCAGTGAGGCGGGGCTAGCGGGAGGGTACGAGCAGTTCTTC
.	TRBV11-2	TRBJ2-2	TRBD1	15	CASSYIGTEYGELFF	TGTGCCAGCAGCTATATCGGGACAGAGTACGGGGAGCTGTTTTTT
.	TRBV5-1	TRBJ1-3	.	13	CASSPSSGNTIYF	TGCGCCAGCAGCCCGAGCTCTGGAAACACCATATATTTT
few	TRBV9	TRBJ2-2	.	16	CASSPRTGTTTGELFF	TGTGCCAGCAGCCCCCGAACCGGGACAACCACCGGGGAGCTGTTTTTT
.	TRBV5-5	TRBJ2-1	TRBD2	16	CASSFPSGRNYNEQFF	TGTGCCAGCAGCTTTCCTAGCGGGAGAAACTACAATGAGCAGTTCTTC
.	TRBV2	TRBJ2-2	TRBD1	15	CASSELTGFTGELFF	TGTGCCAGCAGTGAATTGACAGGGTTCACCGGGGAGCTGTTTTTT
.	TRBV7-2	TRBJ2-5	.	14	CASSLAQGQKTQYF	TGTGCCAGCAGCTTAGCGCAGGGGCAGAAGACCCAGTACTTC
.	TRBV11-2	TRBJ1-4	TRBD1	15	CASNLGTGGREKLFF	TGTGCCAGCAACCTTGGGACAGGGGGTCGGGAAAAACTGTTTTTT
.	TRBV28	TRBJ2-5	TRBD1	13	CASRRGQQETQYF	TGTGCCAGCAGACGGGGACAGCAAGAGACCCAGTACTTC
few	TRBV11-3	TRBJ2-7	.	13	CASSLGQLYEQYF	TGTGCCAGCAGCTTAGGACAGCTATACGAGCAGTACTTC
.	TRBV18	TRBJ2-7	.	12	CASSPDSYEQYF	TGTGCCAGCTCACCAGACAGCTACGAGCAGTACTTC
.	TRBV18	TRBJ1-4	.	14	CASSPRGGDEKLFF	TGTGCCAGCTCACCACGGGGGGGAGATGAAAAACTGTTTTTT
.	TRBV5-5	TRBJ2-1	TRBD2	16	CASSRVGTSGLREQFF	TGTGCCAGCAGCCGAGTCGGGACTAGCGGCCTTCGGGAGCAGTTCTTC
.	TRBV5-4	TRBJ1-4	TRBD1	17	CASSLAADTGGNEKLFF	TGTGCCAGCAGCTTGGCGGCAGACACAGGGGGAAATGAAAAACTGTTTTTT
.	TRBV7-9	TRBJ2-3	.	13	CASTQFGADTQYF	TGTGCCAGCACCCAATTTGGAGCGGATACGCAGTATTTT
.	TRBV7-6	TRBJ2-1	TRBD2	15	CASSLAVLSYNEQFF	TGTGCCAGCAGTCTAGCGGTCCTTTCCTACAATGAGCAGTTCTTC